Below, 7 T cell receptor beta chains from the same sample are listed, as sequenced in a study of molecular identifiers for immune sequencing clone quantification. A single record per CDR3 protein comes from TCRdb applying MiXCR to the PCR reads. The sample yields about half a million distinct CDR3 sequences, around 23% seen once. The sample taken for sequencing was naive CD8+ T cells from blood, with Jurkat cell RNA spiked in. The sample's subset: FACS-sorted CD8+CD4-CCR7+CD45RA+ naive T cells. The source is a human donor in good health. Some libraries in this study had Jurkat cell RNA spiked in.

With regard to this clonotype: The junction departs from the called germline gene at one end, perhaps through a read error. The V call is TRBV27, the J call TRBJ1-5, with a possible D match to TRBD1 (6 bases). This CDR3 is 15 amino acids long. CDR1 is MNHEY and CDR2 is SMNVEV in the germline V gene (reference sequence). In DNA form, the CDR3 reads TGTGCCAGCAGTTTTGCGGGGGCGTTGAATCTGCCCCAGCATTTT. As protein: CASSFAGALNLPQHF.

The chain joins TRBV20-1 to TRBJ2-7; D is undetermined. V was cut by 0 bases and J by 4 bases, with 16 bases left in between. Germline lookup yields CDR1 DFQATT and CDR2 SNEGSKA (reference sequence). This CDR3 has 15 amino acids. CDR3 DNA sequence: TGCAGTGCTAGAGAGTCCGAAGACAACCTTTACGAGCAGTACTTC. This sequence encodes CSARESEDNLYEQYF.

Regarding this clonotype: The DNA is left out, because the CDR3 cannot be placed on it with certainty; the CDR3 is given as TCRdb lists it. The chain has TRBV12-3 or TRBV12-4 and TRBJ1-1. The CDR3 numbers 12 amino acids, ends counted. CDR3 amino acids: CASWGGGTEALF.

The V gene is TRBV7-9, the J gene TRBJ2-1; the D is unclear. CDR3 size: 16 residues. Germline V gene data show CDR1 as SEHNR and CDR2 as FQNEAQ (reference sequence). Trimming took off 4 bases at V and 5 bases at J, with 18 bases between the two ends. CDR3 protein: CASSSSKGSGNNEQFF. For the CDR3, the DNA is TGTGCCAGCAGCTCCTCCAAGGGCAGTGGGAACAATGAGCAGTTCTTC.

CDR3 nucleotides: TGTGCCAGCAGTACCTTGAGGGGCGAGCAGTACTTC. It is translated as CASSTLRGEQYF. The chain combines TRBV6-5 with TRBJ2-7; D is tentatively TRBD1 or TRBD2 (5 bases each). Per the germline V gene, CDR1 is MNHEY and CDR2 is SVGAGI. The CDR3 length is 12 residues. V was trimmed by 5 bases and J by 6 bases, leaving 11 bases between them.

The CDR3 DNA reads TGTGCCAGCAGCTCACGCCGGGGGGGCCAAGAGACCCAGTACTTC. It translates to CASSSRRGGQETQYF. V and J are TRBV7-9 and TRBJ2-5; TRBD2 agrees at 8 bases. V was clipped by 4 bases and J by 1 base; unmatched bases: 5. The CDR3 has 15 residues. Germline V gene data show CDR1 as SEHNR and CDR2 as FQNEAQ (reference sequence).

This clonotype was counted at least ten times. This CDR3 reads CATTDEGARTNEKLFF. DNA of the CDR3: TGTGCCACCACGGACGAGGGCGCAAGAACTAATGAAAAACTGTTTTTT. This rearrangement joins TRBV7-9 to TRBJ1-4; D is unresolved. The V and J ends lost 10 bases and 1 base respectively, with 19 bases between them. The CDR3 totals 16 residues. Germline values: CDR1 SEHNR, CDR2 FQNEAQ (reference sequence).